This T cell receptor (beta chain) derives from a study of response to subunit inactivated influenza vaccine. Study-level results: With each seasonal influenza vaccination, the authors suggested, few new T cells are recruited.

The CDR3 contains 13 residues. Germline CDR1 SGHNT, CDR2 YENEEA. Trimming stripped 7 bases from V and 3 bases from J, with 13 bases between. TCRdb analysed the RT-PCR reads with MiXCR anew, one entry per CDR3 protein. The sample has 150,000 or so distinct CDR3 sequences, around a tenth seen once. With respect to this clonotype: Its specificity is not known.

This receptor was obtained from a man aged 50 to 75 who received an inactivated influenza vaccine. The material was CD8+ T cells sorted from PBMCs, obtained around 25 months after vaccination. This chain links TRBV11-3 with TRBJ2-7; D may be TRBD1 (5 bases). CDR3 loop: CASTRGSYYEQYF. As DNA, the CDR3 is TGTGCCAGCACTAGGGGCAGCTACTACGAGCAGTACTTC.